The 27 T cell receptor beta chains listed next were all sequenced from one sample in a study of blood T cell repertoires in COVID-19. The method was immunoSEQ multiplex PCR; TCRdb's version includes in-frame clones alone and lacks a portion of them. The data hold more than 70,000 clones, with approximately 86% observed a single time. The sample was peripheral blood. These receptors came from an elderly man with active or convalescent COVID-19.

This clone was counted only a few times. V gene TRBV25-1 combines with J gene TRBJ1-1, with D possibly TRBD1 on 5 matching bases. The germline V gene encodes CDR1 MGHDK and CDR2 SYGVNS. This CDR3 comprises 15 residues. Trimming took off 4 bases at V and 0 bases at J, with 12 bases between the two ends. As DNA, the CDR3 is TGTGCCAGCAGTGGGGGACTGCTATTGAACACTGAAGCTTTCTTT. Its protein product is CASSGGLLLNTEAFF. The complete variable domain, with remaining parts taken from reference TRBV25-1 and TRBJ1-1, reads EADIYQTPRYLVIGTGKKITLECSQTMGHDKMYWYQQDPGMELHLIHYSYGVNSTEKGDLSSESTVSRIRTEHFPLTLESARPSHTSQYLCASSGGLLLNTEAFFGQGTRLTVV.

This clone was seen only a few times. The J gene is TRBJ2-7, the V gene TRBV5-1, with 8 bases aligning to TRBD1. The CDR3 extends over 15 amino acids. V shed 3 bases and J 4 bases; nucleotides not matched to a gene: 9. Per germline, CDR1 SGHRS and CDR2 YFSETQ. The CDR3, as DNA: TGCGCCAGCAGCTCCGGGACAGGAGGAGGTTACGAGCAGTACTTC. Translated, it gives CASSSGTGGGYEQYF.

The table lists this clone with a count of one. The chain employs TRBV29-1 and TRBJ1-1; D possibly corresponds to TRBD1 (5 bases). The germline V gene encodes CDR1 SQVTM and CDR2 ANQGSEA. Trimming removed 5 bases from V and 0 bases from J, with 13 bases in between. This CDR3 has 14 amino acids. The CDR3 region is CSVSRGTMNTEAFF. The CDR3 DNA reads TGCAGCGTTAGCCGAGGGACTATGAACACTGAAGCTTTCTTT.

This rearrangement joins TRBV5-6 to TRBJ2-5; 11 bases agree with TRBD1. Germline lookup yields CDR1 SGHDT and CDR2 YYEEEE. Trimming removed 4 bases from V and 7 bases from J; junction bases left unmatched: 6. The CDR3 has 14 residues. CDR3 amino acids: CASSGTGGRSTQYF. The CDR3 coding sequence is TGTGCCAGCAGCGGGACAGGGGGACGATCGACCCAGTACTTC. The full variable domain, its missing parts supplied by reference TRBV5-6 and TRBJ2-5, is DAGVTQSPTHLIKTRGQQVTLRCSPKSGHDTVSWYQQALGQGPQFIFQYYEEEERQRGNFPDRFSGHQFPNYSSELNVNALLLGDSALYLCASSGTGGRSTQYFGPGTRLLVL.

In this sample, this clone turned up a few times. The chain uses TRBV5-1 and TRBJ2-7; 9 bases agree with TRBD1. The CDR3 contains 14 residues. The V gene's germline CDR1 is SGHRS and CDR2 YFSETQ. V was pared by 0 bases and J by 2 bases, with 0 bases of the junction left unmatched. The CDR3 is CASSLGTGAYEQYF. In nucleotides, the CDR3 is TGCGCCAGCAGCTTGGGGACAGGGGCCTACGAGCAGTACTTC.

The rearrangement links TRBV7-9 to TRBJ2-7, with 11 positions matching TRBD2. V lost 0 bases, J lost 0 bases, and 4 bases stayed unmatched. In germline, CDR1 is SEHNR, CDR2 FQNEAQ (reference sequence). The CDR3 extends over 17 amino acids. DNA for the CDR3: TGTGCCAGCAGCTTAGCCAGGGGACTAGCGGTCTCCTACGAGCAGTACTTC. This sequence encodes CASSLARGLAVSYEQYF. Combining the CDR3 with reference TRBV7-9 and TRBJ2-7 gives the whole variable domain DTGVSQNPRHKITKRGQNVTFRCDPISEHNRLYWYRQTLGQGPEFLTYFQNEAQLEKSRLLSDRFSAERPKGSFSTLEIQRTEQGDSAMYLCASSLARGLAVSYEQYFGPGTRLTVT.

The rearrangement uses TRBV7-8 and TRBJ2-1; 9 bases align to TRBD2. This CDR3 has 16 residues. Germline V gene data show CDR1 as SGHVS and CDR2 as FQNEAQ. Trimming took 5 bases from V and 1 from J; bases not matched to a gene: 6. The CDR3 region is CASSTSGRWSYNEQFF. CDR3 bases: TGTGCCAGCAGCACGAGCGGGAGGTGGTCCTACAATGAGCAGTTCTTC.

This rearrangement joins TRBV2 to TRBJ2-5, with D perhaps TRBD1 (7 bases). The CDR3 covers 15 residues. Germline V gene sequence: CDR1 SNHLY, CDR2 FYNNEI. V lost 2 bases, J lost 5 bases, and 15 bases lay in between. CDR3 in DNA: TGTGCCAGCAGTGAATTAGGAGGGGGCTCGGAGACCCAGTACTTC. This translates into CASSELGGGSETQYF.

The gene calls are TRBV5-8 and TRBJ2-5; D is unclear. V was shortened by 4 bases and J by 0 bases, with 7 bases between the two germline ends. CDR1 is SGHTS, CDR2 YDEGEE, per germline. The CDR3 has 13 amino acids. The CDR3 region is CASSTQYQETQYF. As DNA, the CDR3 is TGTGCCAGCAGCACCCAGTACCAAGAGACCCAGTACTTC.

The chain employs TRBV7-9 and TRBJ1-5; 9 nucleotides match TRBD1. J was trimmed by 0 bases and V by 5 bases; bases with no gene match: 11. The CDR3 runs to 18 residues. Germline loops: CDR1 SEHNR, CDR2 FQNEAQ (reference sequence). The CDR3 is CASSLELGQGYSNQPQHF. The DNA of the CDR3 is TGTGCCAGCAGCCTAGAACTGGGACAGGGTTATAGCAATCAGCCCCAGCATTTT.

This chain joins TRBV11-2 and TRBJ2-7; the match to TRBD1 covers 7 bases. The CDR3 has 14 amino acids. Germline assignment: CDR1 SGHAT and CDR2 FQNNGV. V trimming: 5 bases; J trimming: 6 bases; junction bases outside the gene matches: 10. CDR3 region: CASSPSQGSREQYF. CDR3 DNA: TGTGCCAGCAGCCCCTCACAGGGGTCTCGCGAGCAGTACTTC.

The chain employs TRBV6-1 and TRBJ2-7; possible D gene TRBD2, 7 bases. The CDR3 has 15 residues. CDR1 and CDR2 from the germline V gene are MNHNS and SASEGT. V lost 1 base and J 3 bases, leaving 13 bases between the germline ends. The CDR3 is CASSEGGGVFYEQYF. The CDR3 nucleotides are TGTGCCAGCAGTGAAGGGGGGGGCGTCTTCTACGAGCAGTACTTC.

The V call is TRBV15, the J call TRBJ2-7, with 8 bases fitting TRBD1. The length of the CDR3 is 15 residues. V shed 4 bases and J 3 bases; nucleotides not matched to a gene: 8. Germline values: CDR1 LNHNV, CDR2 YYDKDF (reference sequence). This CDR3 reads CATSTDRGQDYEQYF. As DNA, the CDR3 is TGTGCCACCAGCACAGACAGGGGACAAGACTACGAGCAGTACTTC.

The chain uses TRBV28 and TRBJ2-5; no clear D. This CDR3 contains 14 residues. V lost 2 bases, J lost 2 bases, and 9 bases lay in between. The germline V gene encodes CDR1 MDHEN and CDR2 SYDVKM. The CDR3 bases are TGTGCCAGCAGTTTAAGGCAGACACAAGAGACCCAGTACTTC. This gives the protein CASSLRQTQETQYF. Complete variable domain (other parts from reference TRBV28 and TRBJ2-5): DVKVTQSSRYLVKRTGEKVFLECVQDMDHENMFWYRQDPGLGLRLIYFSYDVKMKEKGDIPEGYSVSREKKERFSLILESASTNQTSMYLCASSLRQTQETQYFGPGTRLLVL.

V gene TRBV4-3 combines with J gene TRBJ2-1; D gene unclear. The CDR3 loop spans 15 amino acids. From germline, CDR1 is LGHNA and CDR2 YSLEER. The V end lost 0 bases, the J end lost 1 base, and 7 bases lay between the germline ends. CDR3 in amino acids: CASSQDSNSYNEQFF. The CDR3 nucleotides are TGCGCCAGCAGCCAAGATAGCAATTCCTACAATGAGCAGTTCTTC.

This chain uses TRBV27 with TRBJ2-7, with TRBD2 matching over 9 bases. There are 15 residues in the CDR3. CDR1 is MNHEY and CDR2 is SMNVEV in the germline V gene (reference sequence). With V trimmed by 2 bases and J by 4 bases, 6 bases remained unmatched. This CDR3 is CASSLRSGSMYEQYF. As DNA, the CDR3 is TGTGCCAGCAGTTTACGTAGCGGGAGTATGTACGAGCAGTACTTC.

The chain couples TRBV28 to TRBJ1-2; TRBD1 aligns across 10 bases. Trimming took 6 bases from V and 4 from J; bases not matched to a gene: 5. The CDR3 consists of 14 residues. CDR1 MDHEN and CDR2 SYDVKM come from the germline V gene. The CDR3 coding sequence is TGTGCCAGCAGGGGACAGGGGTTAGGCTATGGCTACACCTTC. Translation gives CASRGQGLGYGYTF.

The chain has TRBV27 and TRBJ1-2, with TRBD1 identical over 9 bases. V was pared by 3 bases and J by 4 bases, with 12 bases of the junction left unmatched. This CDR3 region has 17 residues. Germline V gene data show CDR1 as MNHEY and CDR2 as SMNVEV (reference sequence). The chain's CDR3 is CASSFGSGTGSIYGYTF. DNA for the CDR3: TGTGCCAGCAGTTTTGGTTCCGGGACAGGGTCGATCTATGGCTACACCTTC.

The V gene is TRBV5-1, the J gene TRBJ1-1, with TRBD1 matching 9 bases. The CDR3 totals 18 residues. Germline CDR1 reads SGHRS; CDR2 reads YFSETQ. The trim removed 4 bases at V and 4 bases at J, leaving 17 bases unmatched. The CDR3 is CASSDDPGQGGLGTEAFF. The DNA for the CDR3 is TGCGCCAGCAGCGATGACCCGGGACAGGGAGGTTTGGGCACTGAAGCTTTCTTT.

This clone has more than one count but fewer than ten. The chain couples TRBV6-1 to TRBJ2-7, with a tentative D call TRBD2 (7 bases). Trimming pared 3 bases from V and 3 bases from J, leaving 24 bases between. CDR3 length equals 18 residues. Germline CDR1 is MNHNS and CDR2 is SASEGT. The CDR3 region has the DNA TGTGCCAGCAGTGACCGAGCTCGAAGGGGGGGACCTTTCTACGAGCAGTACTTC. Translation: CASSDRARRGGPFYEQYF.

The chain carries TRBV10-3 and TRBJ1-6; 10 nucleotides agree with TRBD1. Trimming took 6 bases from V and 6 from J; bases not matched to a gene: 2. The germline V gene has CDR1 ENHRY and CDR2 SYGVKD. The CDR3 is 14 residues long. DNA for the CDR3: TGTGCCATCAGGACAGGGGGCAGTAATTCACCCCTCCACTTT. Its translation: CAIRTGGSNSPLHF.

This chain connects TRBV19 to TRBJ1-6; tentative D call: TRBD1 (5 bases). This CDR3 spans 18 amino acids. Germline lookup yields CDR1 LNHDA and CDR2 SQIVND (reference sequence). V was cut by 2 bases and J by 13 bases, with 27 bases left in between. CDR3: CASSITGRGGTGAFPLHF. The DNA of the CDR3 is TGTGCCAGTAGTATAACAGGCCGTGGGGGGACCGGGGCGTTCCCCCTCCACTTT. Supplemented by reference TRBV19 and TRBJ1-6, the full variable domain reads DGGITQSPKYLFRKEGQNVTLSCEQNLNHDAMYWYRQDPGQGLRLIYYSQIVNDFQKGDIAEGYSVSREKKESFPLTVTSAQKNPTAFYLCASSITGRGGTGAFPLHFGNGTRLTVT.

This clone appeared once. The chain links TRBV5-6 to TRBJ2-2; the match to TRBD2 covers 10 bases. Germline V gene lookup returns CDR1 SGHDT and CDR2 YYEEEE. The CDR3 length is 16 residues. The junction had 9 bases not matched to a gene; V was cut back by 4 bases and J by 6 bases. CDR3 sequence reads: CASSLGTSGKSGELFF. CDR3 sequence (DNA): TGTGCCAGCAGCCTGGGTACTAGCGGGAAATCCGGGGAGCTGTTTTTT.

The chain recombines TRBV11-2 with TRBJ1-1; D unclear. Trimming removed 5 bases from V and 1 base from J, with 14 bases in between. CDR1 is SGHAT and CDR2 is FQNNGV in the germline V gene. The CDR3 runs to 15 residues. This chain's CDR3 is CASSRGRLRNTEAFF. As DNA, the CDR3 is TGTGCCAGCAGCCGAGGAAGATTGCGGAACACTGAAGCTTTCTTT. Drawing the rest from reference TRBV11-2 and TRBJ1-1, the complete variable domain is EAGVAQSPRYKIIEKRQSVAFWCNPISGHATLYWYQQILGQGPKLLIQFQNNGVVDDSQLPKDRFSAERLKGVDSTLKIQPAKLEDSAVYLCASSRGRLRNTEAFFGQGTRLTVV.

The chain employs TRBV5-4 and TRBJ2-3, with 8 bases aligning to TRBD1. Per the germline V gene, CDR1 is SGHNT and CDR2 is YYREEE (reference sequence). CDR3 size: 14 residues. V was clipped by 4 bases and J by 5 bases; unmatched bases: 6. The CDR3 sequence: CASSGQGSGDTQYF. DNA for the CDR3: TGTGCCAGCAGCGGACAGGGAAGTGGAGATACGCAGTATTTT.

The chain links TRBV4-1 to TRBJ1-2; maybe TRBD1 (5 bases). The ends were cut back, 0 bases at V and 8 bases at J, with 10 bases in the middle. The length of the CDR3 is 13 residues. Per the germline V gene, CDR1 is MGHRA and CDR2 is YSYEKL. The CDR3, as DNA: TGCGCCAGCAGCCAAGATCGCGGGGGAGGCTACACCTTC. It encodes CASSQDRGGGYTF.

The V and J genes are TRBV29-1 and TRBJ1-1; D perhaps matches TRBD1 (6 bases). CDR3 length: 12 residues. Trimming shortened V by 8 bases and J by 1 base, and 11 bases separated the two germline ends. The germline gives CDR1 SQVTM, CDR2 ANQGSEA. The chain's CDR3 is CSSGQKNTEAFF. The CDR3 region has the DNA TGCAGCTCAGGACAGAAGAACACTGAAGCTTTCTTT.